This T cell receptor beta chain came from a study of T-cell reconstitution after alpha-beta-depleted transplantation in children. For TCRbeta, the library was prepared with unique molecular identifiers. TCRdb processed the PCR reads anew with MiXCR; each CDR3 protein has one entry. The data show roughly 310,000 distinct CDR3 sequences, approximately 20% seen once. The germline V gene encodes CDR1 SEHNR and CDR2 FQNEAQ (reference sequence). The V and J ends lost 3 bases and 9 bases, in that order; junction bases with no gene match: 11. The CDR3 spans 15 residues. The sequenced sample was PBMCs, mostly from graft donor cells, obtained 180 days after TCRalphabeta/CD19-depleted stem cell transplant. The source of this sequence is a male patient between 10 and 17 years old who had a stem cell transplant for acute lymphoblastic leukemia, so the T cells may come from the graft donor. The chain carries TRBV7-9 and TRBJ2-1; 7 bases align to TRBD2. The CDR3 loop is CASSLRGFVIVEQFF. CDR3 DNA: TGTGCCAGCAGCTTGCGGGGGTTCGTTATCGTTGAGCAGTTCTTC.